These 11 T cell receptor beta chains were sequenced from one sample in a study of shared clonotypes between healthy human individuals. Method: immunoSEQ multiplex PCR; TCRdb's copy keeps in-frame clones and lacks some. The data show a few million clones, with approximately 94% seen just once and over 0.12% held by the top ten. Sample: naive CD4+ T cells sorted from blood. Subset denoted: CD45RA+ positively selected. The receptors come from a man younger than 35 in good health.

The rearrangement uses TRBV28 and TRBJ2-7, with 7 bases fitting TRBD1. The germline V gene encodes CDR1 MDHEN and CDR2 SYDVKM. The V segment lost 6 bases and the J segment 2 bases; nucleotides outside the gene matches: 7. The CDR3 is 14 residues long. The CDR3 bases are TGTGCCAGCAGCGCCGGGACAGTGACCTACGAGCAGTACTTC. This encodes CASSAGTVTYEQYF.

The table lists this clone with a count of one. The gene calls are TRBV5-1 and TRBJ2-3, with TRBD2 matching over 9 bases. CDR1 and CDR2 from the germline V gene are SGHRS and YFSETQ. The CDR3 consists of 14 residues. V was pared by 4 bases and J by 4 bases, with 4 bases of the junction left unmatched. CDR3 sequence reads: CASSPGLASDTQYF. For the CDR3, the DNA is TGCGCCAGCAGCCCTGGACTAGCGTCAGATACGCAGTATTTT.

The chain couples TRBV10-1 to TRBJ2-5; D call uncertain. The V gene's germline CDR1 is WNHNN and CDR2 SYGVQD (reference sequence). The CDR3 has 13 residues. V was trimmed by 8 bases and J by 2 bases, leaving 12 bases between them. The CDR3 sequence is CASAAGLQETQYF. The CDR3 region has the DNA TGCGCCAGCGCCGCAGGCCTTCAAGAGACCCAGTACTTC.

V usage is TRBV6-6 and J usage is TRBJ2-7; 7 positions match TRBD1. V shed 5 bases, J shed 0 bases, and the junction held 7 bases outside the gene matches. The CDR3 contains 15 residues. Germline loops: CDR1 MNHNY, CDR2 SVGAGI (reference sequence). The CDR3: CASSRQGFGSYEQYF. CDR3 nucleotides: TGTGCCAGCAGTCGACAGGGTTTTGGCTCCTACGAGCAGTACTTC.

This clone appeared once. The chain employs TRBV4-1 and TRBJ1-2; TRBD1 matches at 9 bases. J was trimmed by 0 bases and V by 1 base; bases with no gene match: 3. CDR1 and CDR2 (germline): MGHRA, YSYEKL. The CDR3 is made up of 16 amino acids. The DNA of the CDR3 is TGCGCCAGCAGCCAAGGGGGGACAGGGTCTAACTATGGCTACACCTTC. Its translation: CASSQGGTGSNYGYTF.

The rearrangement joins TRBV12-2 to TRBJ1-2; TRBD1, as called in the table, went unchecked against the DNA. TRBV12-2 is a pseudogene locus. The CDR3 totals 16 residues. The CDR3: CASRLARDKSTYGYTF. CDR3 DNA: TGTGCAAGTCGCTTAGCTCGGGACAAGTCGACCTATGGCTACACCTTC.

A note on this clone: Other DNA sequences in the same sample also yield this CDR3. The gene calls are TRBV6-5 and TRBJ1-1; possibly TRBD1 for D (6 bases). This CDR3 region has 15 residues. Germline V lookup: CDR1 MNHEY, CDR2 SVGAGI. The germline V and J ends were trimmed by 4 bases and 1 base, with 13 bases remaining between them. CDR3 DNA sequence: TGTGCCAGCAGTTCCCGAGGGGGGCAGAACACTGAAGCTTTCTTT. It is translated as CASSSRGGQNTEAFF.

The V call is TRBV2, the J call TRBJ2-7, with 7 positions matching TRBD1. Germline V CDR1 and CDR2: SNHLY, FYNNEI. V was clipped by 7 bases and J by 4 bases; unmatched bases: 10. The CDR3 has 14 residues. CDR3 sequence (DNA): TGTGCCAGCAAAAACCGGGACAGATCTTACGAGCAGTACTTC. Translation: CASKNRDRSYEQYF.

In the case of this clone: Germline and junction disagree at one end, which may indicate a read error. The CDR3 spells CSVGTLFWGSDF. The CDR3 bases are TGCAGCGTCGGTACCCTATTCTGGGGGTCGGACTTC. This chain links TRBV29-1 with TRBJ2-5; either TRBD1 or TRBD2 may fit D (5 bases each). This CDR3 spans 12 amino acids. The germline V gene encodes CDR1 SQVTM and CDR2 ANQGSEA.

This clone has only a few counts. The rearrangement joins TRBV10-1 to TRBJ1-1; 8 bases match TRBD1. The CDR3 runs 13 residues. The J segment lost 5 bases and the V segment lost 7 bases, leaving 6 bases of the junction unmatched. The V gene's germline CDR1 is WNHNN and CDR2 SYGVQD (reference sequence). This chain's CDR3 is CASMDRVGTEAFF. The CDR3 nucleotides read TGCGCCAGCATGGACAGGGTAGGAACTGAAGCTTTCTTT.

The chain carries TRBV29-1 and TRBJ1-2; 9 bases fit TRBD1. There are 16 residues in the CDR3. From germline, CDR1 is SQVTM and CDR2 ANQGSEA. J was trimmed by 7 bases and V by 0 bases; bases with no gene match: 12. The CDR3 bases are TGCAGCGTTGAAGACCACCTGACAGGGGGTACGCGTGGCTACACCTTC. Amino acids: CSVEDHLTGGTRGYTF.